The entry below gives a single TCR beta chain sequence along with its context. Germline CDR1 is MDHEN and CDR2 is SYDVKM. Trimming took off 3 bases at V and 0 bases at J, with 5 bases between the two ends. The CDR3 spans 13 residues. The source of the sample is a study of blood T cell repertoires in COVID-19. Study in general: Italy, Spain and the United States were the sources of the convalescent and acute COVID-19 samples. From T cells, B-cell-depleted T cells, or PBMCs came the material, which was cDNA or gDNA.

Authors' data handling: Estimation of nucleated cell counts relied on the amplification of reference gene primers. Sequenced by immunoSEQ multiplex PCR; TCRdb stores in-frame clones only, minus some. V, J and clone size are taken as reported in that table, and D and trimming were inferred from the DNA itself. The sample has roughly 350,000 clones; 85% to 90% are singletons. The sequence was collected from a woman aged 45-59 years with active or convalescent COVID-19. The sequencing input was peripheral blood. This rearrangement joins TRBV28 to TRBJ1-1; D uncertain. This chain's CDR3 is CASSFAVNTEAFF. DNA of the CDR3: TGTGCCAGCAGTTTTGCGGTGAACACTGAAGCTTTCTTT.